Each of the 14 T cell receptor beta chains below was sequenced from the same sample in a study of T cells in women clearing cervical HPV infection (dated by TCRdb to 2016 to 2019). Receptors were amplified or captured by the immunoSEQ multiplex PCR assay. This immuneACCESS table, as held by TCRdb, lists in-frame sequences with V and J called but not all clones. Of the missing ones, under half trace to an unresolved V gene in checked studies; the others have no known cause. This sample's clone table shows 46,000 or so clones. The ten largest clones take up approximately 34% of the sample. Sequenced sample: blood buffy coat. Receptors were obtained from a woman aged 18 to 75 with a cervical HPV16 infection that either progressed to CIN3+ or cleared (not recorded which).

Points on this clone: Read sequence stops 3 residues before the CDR3 end, and the germline J gene provides the missing end. J is TRBJ2-1 and V is TRBV7-2; D possibly corresponds to TRBD2 (6 bases). The germline V and J ends were trimmed by 0 bases and 6 bases, with 12 bases remaining between them. CDR3 size: 15 residues. The germline gives CDR1 SGHTA, CDR2 FQGNSA. The covered CDR3 bases are TGTGCCAGCAGCTTAGCGGCGGGGAAATTCAATGAG. Protein: CASSLAAGKFNE. The complete CDR3 reads CASSLAAGKFNEQFF.

About this clone: The read ends 3 residues shy of where the CDR3 ends; the end is completed using the germline J gene. The chain combines TRBV10-3 with TRBJ2-1; TRBD2 matches at 13 bases. The CDR3 loop spans 15 amino acids. V shed 7 bases, J shed 7 bases, and the junction held 7 bases outside the gene matches. The germline V gene encodes CDR1 ENHRY and CDR2 SYGVKD. The sequenced CDR3 bases are TGTGCCATCACTGGCGGACTAGCGGGGGAGAATGAG. Translating it yields CAITGGLAGENE. In full, the CDR3 is CAITGGLAGENEQFF.

A word on this clone: The CDR3 is cut off 3 residues early in the read; its end comes from the germline J gene. The V gene is TRBV13, the J gene TRBJ2-5; 9 nucleotides line up with TRBD2. Trimming took 5 bases from V and 5 from J; bases not matched to a gene: 3. Germline loops: CDR1 PRHDT, CDR2 FYEKMQ (reference sequence). This CDR3 contains 13 residues. The CDR3 reads CASSRGRVETQYF. CDR3 bases read: TGTGCCAGCAGCCGCGGGAGGGTCGAGACC.

A word on this clone: The CDR3 is cut off 3 residues early in the read; its end comes from the germline J gene. The chain employs TRBV11-3 and TRBJ2-2, with D tentatively TRBD2 (5 bases). V lost 5 bases and J lost 4, with 5 bases in between. The CDR3 consists of 12 residues. Germline values: CDR1 SGHNT, CDR2 YENEEA. CDR3 protein: CASSEGTGELFF. CDR3 bases read: TGTGCCAGCAGCGAGGGCACCGGGGAG.

In the case of this clone: The read comes to an end 3 residues before the CDR3 does, leaving the germline J gene to fill in the end. V usage is TRBV28 and J usage is TRBJ2-2; tentatively, D is TRBD2 (6 bases). Germline V gene data show CDR1 as MDHEN and CDR2 as SYDVKM. Trimming took off 7 bases at V and 5 bases at J, with 11 bases between the two ends. The CDR3 covers 13 residues. CDR3 protein: CASKSGTTGELFF. Partial CDR3 DNA: TGTGCCAGCAAGTCAGGGACTACCGGGGAG.

Turning to this clone: Sequencing ends 3 residues short of the CDR3 end; the germline J gene provides the rest. This chain uses TRBV18 with TRBJ2-3; 7 bases are shared with TRBD1. Germline CDR1 is KGHSH and CDR2 is LQKENI. The CDR3 has 16 amino acids. The V gene end was trimmed by 6 bases and the J gene end by 2 bases; junction bases not matched to a gene: 11. CDR3 bases read: TGTGCCAGCTCCCCCGGGACAGCCTTACTCACAGATACG. Translating it yields CASSPGTALLTDT. The whole CDR3 protein is CASSPGTALLTDTQYF.

As concerns this clone: The sequenced fragment ends 3 residues before the CDR3 boundary, so the rest is inferred from the germline J gene. This chain connects TRBV7-2 to TRBJ1-2; TRBD1 matches at 9 bases. J gave up 7 bases and V 7 bases, and 10 bases lay outside the gene matches. Looked up from germline, CDR1 is SGHTA and CDR2 is FQGNSA. This CDR3 region has 14 residues. The CDR3 here is CASTPPGTGSGYTF. The DNA read from the CDR3 is TGTGCCAGCACCCCACCGGGGACAGGGAGTGGC.

As for this clone: The read finishes 3 residues shy of the CDR3 end, and the germline J gene is used to complete it. The genes are TRBV12-3 or TRBV12-4 and TRBJ2-7, with D tentatively TRBD2 (6 bases). This CDR3 region has 14 residues. V gave up 3 bases and J gave up 3 bases, with 12 bases separating them. The CDR3 region is CASSLGQGGYEQYF. The sequenced part of the CDR3 DNA is TGTGCCAGCAGTTTGGGGCAGGGAGGCTACGAG.

To note about this clone: The read ends 3 residues shy of where the CDR3 ends; the end is completed using the germline J gene. The gene calls are TRBV30 and TRBJ2-2, with D possibly TRBD2 on 5 matching bases. The V gene's germline CDR1 is GTSNPN and CDR2 SVGIG (reference sequence). This CDR3 has 13 amino acids. The CDR3 loop is CAWRLPPGEKLFF. The sequenced CDR3 bases are TGTGCCTGGAGGTTACCTCCCGGGGAAAAG.

Of note for this clone: The read falls 3 residues short of the CDR3 end, and the missing part is taken from the germline J gene. V is TRBV6-2 or TRBV6-3 and J is TRBJ2-7; possible D gene TRBD2, 6 bases. Deletions cut 3 bases from V and 4 bases from J, with 16 bases between. The CDR3 is 15 residues long. Germline lookup yields CDR1 MNHEY and CDR2 SVGEGT. The CDR3 spells CASSYLDYPVYEQYF. The CDR3 DNA, read in part, is TGTGCCAGCAGTTATCTGGACTACCCCGTTTACGAG.

Turning to this clone: The read falls 3 residues short of the CDR3 end, and the missing part is taken from the germline J gene. The V call is TRBV12-5, the J call TRBJ2-3; 7 bases map to TRBD2. The CDR3 covers 14 residues. The J segment lost 5 bases and the V segment lost 7 bases, leaving 9 bases of the junction unmatched. Germline values: CDR1 LGHNT, CDR2 FRNRAP. The CDR3 here is CASALGLAEDTQYF. Incomplete CDR3 DNA: TGTGCTAGTGCTCTGGGGCTAGCGGAAGATACG.

On this clone: The read ends 3 residues before the CDR3 terminus; that terminus is restored from the germline J gene. The chain joins TRBV7-2 to TRBJ2-3; D is undetermined. CDR1 SGHTA and CDR2 FQGNSA come from the germline V gene. The CDR3 is 13 amino acids. The covered CDR3 bases are TGTGCCAGCAGCTCTCCAGGAGACCAGCCG. Its translation is CASSSPGDQP. The entire CDR3 is CASSSPGDQPQYF.

As concerns this clone: The read is 3 residues too short to cover the CDR3 end, so that end is filled in from the germline J gene. The chain uses TRBV30 and TRBJ2-7; 14 bases are a match to TRBD2. Germline CDR1 and CDR2: GTSNPN and SVGIG (reference sequence). V was clipped by 3 bases and J by 5 bases; unmatched bases: 3. The CDR3 consists of 14 residues. CDR3 DNA, as far as it was read: TGTGCCTGGAGCCCGGGACTAGCGGGAGACGAG. It codes for CAWSPGLAGDE. The CDR3 reads in full as CAWSPGLAGDEQYF.

In regard to this clone: The DNA ends 3 residues before the CDR3 does, and the rest of the CDR3 is filled in from the germline J gene. The genes are TRBV19 and TRBJ1-5; D possibly corresponds to TRBD1 (6 bases). Trimming pared 4 bases from V and 3 bases from J, leaving 13 bases between. Germline V gives CDR1 LNHDA, CDR2 SQIVND (reference sequence). The CDR3 is 15 residues long. The CDR3 spells CASSKTGTLNQPQHF. The CDR3 DNA, read in part, is TGTGCCAGTAGTAAAACAGGGACCCTCAATCAGCCC.